This T cell receptor (beta chain) appears in the sequencing data of a study of early T cells in non-severe SARS-CoV-2 infection. This CDR3 spans 13 amino acids. Trimming cost V 5 bases and J 8 bases, with 15 bases left between them. TCRdb itself ran the 5' RACE reads through MiXCR, one entry per CDR3 protein. The table records 60,000 or so distinct CDR3 sequences, approximately 11% of them present only once. Sequenced input: whole blood. The gene calls are TRBV12-3 or TRBV12-4 and TRBJ1-1; D possibly corresponds to TRBD1 (6 bases). The sequence derives from an adult who was a healthcare worker with PCR-confirmed SARS-CoV-2 infection or an uninfected control (not recorded which). The CDR3 nucleotides are TGTGCCAGCAGTCGACGGGAAGGGACAGAAGCTTTCTTT. Protein sequence: CASSRREGTEAFF.